One and the same sample provided the 11 T cell receptor beta chains below, sequenced in a study of vaccination effects on CD4 cells after COVID-19. TCRdb keeps only in-frame clones here, not all; method: immunoSEQ multiplex PCR. The repertoire has about 47,000 clones, approximately 70% of them found once; the top ten carry around 7%. Researchers isolated CD4+ T cells once roughly nine days of culture had elapsed. Two doses of BNT162b2 or mRNA-1273 vaccine were administered to participants. No antigen has been identified for these receptors. The sequencing used CD4+ T cells from PBMCs cultured without peptide, collected after COVID-19 vaccination. These receptors were taken from a human donor who received a COVID-19 vaccine.

The chain uses TRBV24-1 and TRBJ1-1, with no clear D. V shed 3 bases and J shed 5 bases, with 6 bases lying between them. The germline CDR1 and CDR2 sequences are KGHDR and SFDVKD. This CDR3 is 12 amino acids long. For the CDR3, the DNA is TGTGCCACCAGTGATCAAACAACTGAAGCTTTCTTT. As protein: CATSDQTTEAFF.

This chain uses TRBV6-1 with TRBJ2-2; TRBD1 might be the D (5 bases). V was pared by 2 bases and J by 2 bases, with 12 bases between. The CDR3 sequence is 16 residues long. The V gene's germline CDR1 is MNHNS and CDR2 SASEGT. In DNA form, the CDR3 reads TGTGCCAGCAGTGAACGGTTCAGGACAAACACCGGGGAGCTGTTTTTT. Residues: CASSERFRTNTGELFF.

This chain joins TRBV5-1 and TRBJ2-1; perhaps TRBD1 as D (6 bases). V was clipped by 4 bases and J by 6 bases, with 8 bases between them. CDR1 is SGHRS, CDR2 YFSETQ, per germline. The CDR3 spans 12 residues. CDR3 sequence reads: CASSLGGNEQFF. The CDR3 bases are TGCGCCAGCAGCCTAGGGGGCAATGAGCAGTTCTTC.

This clone was recorded at least ten times. The V and J genes are TRBV11-3 and TRBJ2-1; 7 bases agree with TRBD2. The V gene's germline CDR1 is SGHNT and CDR2 YENEEA. V gave up 0 bases and J gave up 9 bases; unmatched junction bases: 14. This CDR3 is 17 amino acids long. DNA of the CDR3: TGTGCCAGCAGCTTAGATCAGGGCGGGAGCTTCCCCGGTGAGCAGTTCTTC. It is translated as CASSLDQGGSFPGEQFF.

This CDR3 reads CASSDRQYEQYF. The CDR3, as DNA: TGTGCCAGTTCAGACAGGCAGTACGAGCAGTACTTC. The genes are TRBV19 and TRBJ2-7; D might be TRBD1 (6 bases). The CDR3 runs 12 residues. Trimming left V 8 bases short and J 4 bases short, with 12 bases between. Germline V gene lookup returns CDR1 LNHDA and CDR2 SQIVND (reference sequence).

This clone was picked up many times. In DNA, the CDR3 is TGTGCCAGCAGCCCACAGGCCGCAAATTCACCCCTCCACTTT. Protein: CASSPQAANSPLHF. The rearrangement links TRBV3-1 (or the pseudogene TRBV3-2) to TRBJ1-6, with D maybe TRBD1 (5 bases). The CDR3 extends over 14 amino acids. V lost 4 bases, J lost 7 bases, and 11 bases lay in between. Germline loops: CDR1 LGHDT, CDR2 YNNKEL (reference sequence).

V and J are TRBV5-1 and TRBJ2-2, with D uncertain. The length of the CDR3 is 15 residues. CDR1 and CDR2 from the germline V gene are SGHRS and YFSETQ. The V end lost 0 bases, the J end lost 3 bases, and 9 bases lay between the germline ends. CDR3 protein: CASSLVPVDTGELFF. CDR3 nucleotides: TGCGCCAGCAGCTTGGTTCCCGTCGACACCGGGGAGCTGTTTTTT.

V and J are TRBV2 and TRBJ2-7; 8 nucleotides agree with TRBD1. The V gene end was trimmed by 1 base and the J gene end by 1 base; junction bases not matched to a gene: 12. Per the germline V gene, CDR1 is SNHLY and CDR2 is FYNNEI. CDR3 length: 18 amino acids. The CDR3 DNA is TGTGCCAGCAGTGAAGGGTTTCTAGGCACAGGGGGTTCCTACGAGCAGTACTTC. Amino acid sequence: CASSEGFLGTGGSYEQYF.

The V call is TRBV9, the J call TRBJ2-7, with a weak D call TRBD2 (6 bases). V dropped 4 bases and J dropped 4 bases, with 12 bases sitting between them. The CDR3 consists of 13 residues. The germline V gene encodes CDR1 SGDLS and CDR2 YYNGEE. The CDR3 bases are TGTGCCAGCAGCACTAGCCAGGGATACGAGCAGTACTTC. Protein: CASSTSQGYEQYF.

The chain joins TRBV6-5 to TRBJ1-5, with 7 positions matching TRBD1. The CDR3 runs to 15 residues. CDR1 MNHEY and CDR2 SVGAGI come from the germline V gene. V trimming: 7 bases; J trimming: 0 bases; junction bases outside the gene matches: 6. The DNA for the CDR3 is TGTGCCAGCAAACCAACAGGGGATAGCAATCAGCCCCAGCATTTT. Amino acid sequence: CASKPTGDSNQPQHF.

V gene TRBV7-9 combines with J gene TRBJ2-7; TRBD1 might be the D (6 bases). Germline CDR1 reads SEHNR; CDR2 reads FQNEAQ (reference sequence). The CDR3 loop spans 13 amino acids. V was pared by 4 bases and J by 2 bases, with 9 bases between. The CDR3 DNA is TGTGCCAGCAGCTCTGGACAGACCTACGAGCAGTACTTC. The encoded protein is CASSSGQTYEQYF.